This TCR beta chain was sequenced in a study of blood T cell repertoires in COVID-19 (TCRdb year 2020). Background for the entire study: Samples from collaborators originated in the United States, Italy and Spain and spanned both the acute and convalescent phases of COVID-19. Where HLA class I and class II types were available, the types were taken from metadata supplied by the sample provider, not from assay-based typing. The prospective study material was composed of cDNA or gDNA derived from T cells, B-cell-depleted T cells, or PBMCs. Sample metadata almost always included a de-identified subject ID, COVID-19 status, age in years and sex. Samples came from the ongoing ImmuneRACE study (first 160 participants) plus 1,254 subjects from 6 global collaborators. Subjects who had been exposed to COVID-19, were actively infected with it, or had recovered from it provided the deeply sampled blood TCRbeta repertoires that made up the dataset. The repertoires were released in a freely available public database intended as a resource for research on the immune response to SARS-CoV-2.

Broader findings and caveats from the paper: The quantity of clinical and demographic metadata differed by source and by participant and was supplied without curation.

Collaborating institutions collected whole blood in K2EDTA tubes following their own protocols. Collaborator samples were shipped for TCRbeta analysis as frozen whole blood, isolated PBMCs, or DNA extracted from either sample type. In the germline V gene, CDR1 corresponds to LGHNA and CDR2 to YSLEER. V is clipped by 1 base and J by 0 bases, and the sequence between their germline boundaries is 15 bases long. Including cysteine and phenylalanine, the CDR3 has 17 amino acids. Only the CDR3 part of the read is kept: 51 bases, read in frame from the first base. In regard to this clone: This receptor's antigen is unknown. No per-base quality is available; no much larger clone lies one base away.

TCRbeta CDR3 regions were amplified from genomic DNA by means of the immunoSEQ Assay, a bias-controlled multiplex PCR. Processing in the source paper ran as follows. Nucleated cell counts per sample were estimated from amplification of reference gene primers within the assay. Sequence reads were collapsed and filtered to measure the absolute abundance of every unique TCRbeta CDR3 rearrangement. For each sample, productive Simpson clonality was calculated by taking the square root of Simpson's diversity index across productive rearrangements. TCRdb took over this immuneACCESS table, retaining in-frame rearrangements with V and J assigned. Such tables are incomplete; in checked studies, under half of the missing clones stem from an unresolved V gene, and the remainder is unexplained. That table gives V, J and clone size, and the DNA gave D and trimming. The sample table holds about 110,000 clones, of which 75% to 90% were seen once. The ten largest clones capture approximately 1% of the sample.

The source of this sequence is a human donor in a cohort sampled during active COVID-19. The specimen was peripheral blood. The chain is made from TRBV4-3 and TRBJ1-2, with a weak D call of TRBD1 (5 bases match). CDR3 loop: CASSQAVGGQANYGYTF. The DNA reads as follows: TGCGCCAGCAGCCAAGCTGTCGGGGGTCAAGCTAACTATGGCTACACCTTC.